These 14 T cell receptor beta chains originate from one sample sequenced in a study of cytomegalovirus exposure and HLA in healthy donors (dated by TCRdb to the late 2010s). Library construction relied on the immunoSEQ multiplex PCR assay. A mixture of 60 forward primers for TCR Vbeta segments and 13 reverse primers for TCR Jbeta segments was used in the multiplex PCR. TCRdb retrieved this table from immuneACCESS and kept in-frame rearrangements only. Not all clones are present; in checked studies, unresolved V genes account for under half, and no reason is known for the remainder. The sample table shows about 84,000 clones, and about 60% are seen once. The leading ten clones occupy about 15% of the sample. Sample: PBMCs. The receptors originated from a woman in her forties in good health and CMV-seropositive.

This clone occurred a few times. The gene calls are TRBV9 and TRBJ2-1, with D perhaps matching TRBD1 (6 bases). This CDR3 spans 17 amino acids. Trimming stripped 4 bases from V and 4 bases from J, with 21 bases between. Germline loops: CDR1 SGDLS, CDR2 YYNGEE. CDR3 loop: CASSLSEWGLPYNEQFF. The CDR3 DNA follows: TGTGCCAGCAGCCTCTCCGAATGGGGGCTCCCTTACAATGAGCAGTTCTTC.

The chain joins TRBV7-2 to TRBJ2-3, with 9 positions matching TRBD2. Germline CDR1 reads SGHTA; CDR2 reads FQGNSA. The CDR3 covers 15 residues. V was clipped by 5 bases and J by 4 bases; unmatched bases: 7. The CDR3 nucleotides are TGTGCCAGCAGCCTGGGGCGGGGGGGCCCAGATACGCAGTATTTT. Amino acids: CASSLGRGGPDTQYF.

V and J are TRBV6-1 and TRBJ2-3, with TRBD2 identical over 11 bases. Unmatched junction bases numbered 5, after V lost 5 bases and J lost 4 bases. The CDR3 has 15 residues. Germline lookup yields CDR1 MNHNS and CDR2 SASEGT. CDR3 DNA sequence: TGTGCCAGCAGTTTAGGACTAGCGGGTTCAGATACGCAGTATTTT. It yields the protein CASSLGLAGSDTQYF.

The table lists this clone with a few counts. The rearrangement uses TRBV28 and TRBJ1-5; D not certain. The V gene's germline CDR1 is MDHEN and CDR2 SYDVKM. The CDR3 length is 15 residues. The V end lost 2 bases, the J end lost 2 bases, and 10 bases lay between the germline ends. The CDR3 region has the DNA TGTGCCAGCAGTTTACGGGGTGGCGGCAATCAGCCCCAGCATTTT. Amino acid sequence: CASSLRGGGNQPQHF. Filled out from reference TRBV28 and TRBJ1-5, the complete variable domain reads DVKVTQSSRYLVKRTGEKVFLECVQDMDHENMFWYRQDPGLGLRLIYFSYDVKMKEKGDIPEGYSVSREKKERFSLILESASTNQTSMYLCASSLRGGGNQPQHFGDGTRLSIL.

This clone showed up just a few times. The rearrangement links TRBV7-2 to TRBJ2-3; 10 nucleotides match TRBD2. The CDR3 length is 17 residues. The V gene's germline CDR1 is SGHTA and CDR2 FQGNSA. The junction had 4 bases not matched to a gene; V was cut back by 1 base and J by 0 bases. The CDR3 bases are TGTGCCAGCAGCTTAGGGCCTAGCGGGGGTAGCACAGATACGCAGTATTTT. Amino acids: CASSLGPSGGSTDTQYF.

This rearrangement joins TRBV5-8 to TRBJ1-4; D is possibly TRBD1 (5 bases). Trimming removed 5 bases from V and 0 bases from J, with 14 bases in between. The germline V gene has CDR1 SGHTS and CDR2 YDEGEE. This CDR3 has 16 amino acids. This CDR3 reads CASRVSAGATNEKLFF. Written as DNA, the CDR3 is TGTGCCAGCAGAGTCTCGGCGGGGGCAACTAATGAAAAACTGTTTTTT.

This chain joins TRBV6-1 and TRBJ2-7, with TRBD1 as a possible D gene (5 bases). In germline, CDR1 is MNHNS, CDR2 SASEGT. The ends were cut back, 4 bases at V and 4 bases at J, with 14 bases in the middle. This CDR3 is built from 14 residues. DNA for the CDR3: TGTGCCAGCAGTGCCTCAGGGTTTAGGTACGAGCAGTACTTC. It specifies CASSASGFRYEQYF.

V usage is TRBV5-1 and J usage is TRBJ1-1; 7 nucleotides align to TRBD1. The V and J ends lost 3 bases and 3 bases, in that order; junction bases with no gene match: 5. Germline V gene lookup returns CDR1 SGHRS and CDR2 YFSETQ. The CDR3 spans 14 residues. The CDR3 protein is CASSSRGSDTEAFF. The CDR3 bases are TGCGCCAGCAGCTCCAGGGGGAGCGACACTGAAGCTTTCTTT.

The chain uses TRBV27 and TRBJ2-7, with D perhaps matching TRBD1 (6 bases). Trimming cost V 5 bases and J 7 bases, with 15 bases left between them. Germline values: CDR1 MNHEY, CDR2 SMNVEV (reference sequence). This CDR3 spans 13 amino acids. The CDR3 sequence is CASSTIPGQEQYF. The CDR3, as DNA: TGTGCCAGCAGTACAATCCCGGGACAAGAGCAGTACTTC.

The chain links TRBV15 to TRBJ2-1; 10 bases are a match to TRBD1. CDR1 and CDR2 (germline): LNHNV, YYDKDF (reference sequence). This CDR3 is built from 16 residues. V shed 1 base and J 6 bases; nucleotides not matched to a gene: 6. The CDR3 reads CATSRGGQGLGNEQFF. The DNA for the CDR3 is TGTGCCACCAGCAGAGGGGGACAGGGGTTAGGCAATGAGCAGTTCTTC.

V usage is TRBV19 and J usage is TRBJ2-5; a possible D gene is TRBD2 (7 bases). Per germline, CDR1 LNHDA and CDR2 SQIVND (reference sequence). The CDR3 covers 13 residues. Trimming cost V 10 bases and J 7 bases, with 19 bases left between them. CDR3 residues: CATQEGGVATQYF. Written as DNA, the CDR3 is TGTGCCACGCAAGAAGGGGGGGTCGCGACCCAGTACTTC.

By sample fraction, this clone is medium-sized (0.01 to 0.1%). The chain recombines TRBV6-4 with TRBJ2-1; 8 nucleotides line up with TRBD2. Germline CDR1 is MRHNA and CDR2 is SNTAGT. The ends lost 10 bases at V and 0 bases at J; junction bases unmatched: 8. The CDR3 spans 15 residues. The DNA for the CDR3 is TGTGCCACCAAGAAGCGGGAGAGCTCCTACAATGAGCAGTTCTTC. This codes for CATKKRESSYNEQFF.

The chain has TRBV10-2 and TRBJ2-7; 9 nucleotides line up with TRBD2. CDR1 and CDR2 (germline): WSHSY, SAAADI. V lost 2 bases, J lost 5 bases, and 4 bases stayed unmatched. The CDR3 is 14 amino acids. CDR3 sequence (DNA): TGCGCCAGCAGTGAGAGCGGGAGGCGGGACGAGCAGTACTTC. Its translation: CASSESGRRDEQYF.

This chain uses TRBV9 with TRBJ2-4; D possibly corresponds to TRBD2 (6 bases). The CDR3 is made up of 15 amino acids. V was cut by 0 bases and J by 2 bases, with 9 bases left in between. CDR1 and CDR2 (germline): SGDLS, YYNGEE. CDR3 residues: CASSVAGVTKNIQYF. The DNA of the CDR3 is TGTGCCAGCAGCGTAGCGGGAGTGACCAAAAACATTCAGTACTTC.